The clone carrying this T cell receptor beta chain was recorded a few times. The CDR3 runs 20 residues. V lost 3 bases, J lost 0 bases, and 16 bases stayed unmatched. Germline V lookup: CDR1 KGHSH, CDR2 LQKENI. In the source study's methods: Reference gene primer amplification gave nucleated cell count estimates. The protocol was immunoSEQ multiplex PCR, while the TCRdb copy is restricted to in-frame clones and leaves out a portion. V and J calls and clone size come straight from that table; D and trimming were deduced from the DNA. Of fewer than 500,000 clones in the sample, around 89% were seen once. The source of the sample is a study of blood T cell repertoires in COVID-19. About the study: Italy, Spain and the United States were the sources of the convalescent and acute COVID-19 samples.

Cohort allocation depended upon clinical history that participants reported. The sequence was obtained from a man aged 30 to 45 who had recovered from COVID-19. V usage is TRBV18 and J usage is TRBJ1-5; TRBD1 matches at 8 bases. What was sequenced was PBMCs or T cells enriched from blood (not recorded which). CDR3 DNA: TGTGCCAGCTCACCCTTCATAACCGGGACAGGAAAGGGTAGCAATCAGCCCCAGCATTTT. It specifies CASSPFITGTGKGSNQPQHF. Full variable domain (remainder filled in from reference TRBV18 and TRBJ1-5): NAGVMQNPRHLVRRRGQEARLRCSPMKGHSHVYWYRQLPEEGLKFMVYLQKENIIDESGMPKERFSAEFPKEGPSILRIQQVVRGDSAAYFCASSPFITGTGKGSNQPQHFGDGTRLSIL.